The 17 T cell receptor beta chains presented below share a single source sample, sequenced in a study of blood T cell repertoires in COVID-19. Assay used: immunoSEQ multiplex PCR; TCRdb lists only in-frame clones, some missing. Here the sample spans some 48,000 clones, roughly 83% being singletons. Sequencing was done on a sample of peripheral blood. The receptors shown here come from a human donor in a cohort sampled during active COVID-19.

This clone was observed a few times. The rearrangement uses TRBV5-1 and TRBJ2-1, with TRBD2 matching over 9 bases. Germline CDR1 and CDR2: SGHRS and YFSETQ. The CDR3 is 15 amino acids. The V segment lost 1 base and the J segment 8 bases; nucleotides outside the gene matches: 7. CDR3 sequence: CASSLNSGSSYEQFF. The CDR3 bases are TGCGCCAGCAGCTTGAATAGCGGGAGTAGCTATGAGCAGTTCTTC. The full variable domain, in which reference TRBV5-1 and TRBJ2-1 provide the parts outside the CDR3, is KAGVTQTPRYLIKTRGQQVTLSCSPISGHRSVSWYQQTPGQGLQFLFEYFSETQRNKGNFPGRFSGRQFSNSRSEMNVSTLELGDSALYLCASSLNSGSSYEQFFGPGTRLTVL.

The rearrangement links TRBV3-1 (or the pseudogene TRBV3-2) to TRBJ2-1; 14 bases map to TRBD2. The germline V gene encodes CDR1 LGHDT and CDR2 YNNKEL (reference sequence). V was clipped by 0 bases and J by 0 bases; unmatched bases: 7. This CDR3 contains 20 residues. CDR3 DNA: TGTGCCAGCAGCCAAGATCGGGGACTAGCGGGAGACCCCTCCTACAATGAGCAGTTCTTC. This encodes CASSQDRGLAGDPSYNEQFF.

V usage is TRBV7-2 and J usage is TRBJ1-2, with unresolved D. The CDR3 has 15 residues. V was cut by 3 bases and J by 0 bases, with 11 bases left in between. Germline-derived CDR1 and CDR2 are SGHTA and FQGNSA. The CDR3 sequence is CASSLGGRSNYGYTF. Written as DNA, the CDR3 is TGTGCCAGCAGCTTGGGAGGGCGATCTAACTATGGCTACACCTTC.

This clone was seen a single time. The CDR3 DNA reads TGTGCCAGCAGCATCACAGGGCTTAATCAGCCCCAGCATTTT. Translation: CASSITGLNQPQHF. V gene TRBV7-9 combines with J gene TRBJ1-5; perhaps TRBD1 as D (6 bases). V was shortened by 5 bases and J by 4 bases, with 12 bases between the two germline ends. The CDR3 loop spans 14 amino acids. Per the germline V gene, CDR1 is SEHNR and CDR2 is FQNEAQ (reference sequence).

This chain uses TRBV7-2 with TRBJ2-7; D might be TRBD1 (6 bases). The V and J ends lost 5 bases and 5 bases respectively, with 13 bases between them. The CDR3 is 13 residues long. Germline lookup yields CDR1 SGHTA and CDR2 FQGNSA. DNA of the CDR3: TGTGCCAGCAGCGCCGACAGGTACCACGAGCAGTACTTC. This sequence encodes CASSADRYHEQYF.

As DNA, the CDR3 is TGTGCCAGTAGTCAAACGGGGGGGCTTGAGACCCAGTACTTC. Its translation: CASSQTGGLETQYF. This chain connects TRBV19 to TRBJ2-5; 8 bases are shared with TRBD2. V was clipped by 5 bases and J by 5 bases; unmatched bases: 7. The CDR3 sequence is 14 residues long. Per germline, CDR1 LNHDA and CDR2 SQIVND (reference sequence).

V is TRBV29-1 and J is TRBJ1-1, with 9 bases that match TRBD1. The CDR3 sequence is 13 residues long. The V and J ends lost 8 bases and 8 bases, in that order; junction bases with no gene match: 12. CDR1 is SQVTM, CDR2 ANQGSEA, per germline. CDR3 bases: TGCAGCTACACCGGGGACAGGGTCACCGAAGCTTTCTTT. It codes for CSYTGDRVTEAFF.

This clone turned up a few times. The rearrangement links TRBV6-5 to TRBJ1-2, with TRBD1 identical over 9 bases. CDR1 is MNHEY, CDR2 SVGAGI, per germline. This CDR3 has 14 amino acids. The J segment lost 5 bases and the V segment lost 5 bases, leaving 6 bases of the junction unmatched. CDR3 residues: CASSRGQGNYGYTF. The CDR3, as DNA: TGTGCCAGCAGTAGGGGACAGGGTAATTATGGCTACACCTTC.

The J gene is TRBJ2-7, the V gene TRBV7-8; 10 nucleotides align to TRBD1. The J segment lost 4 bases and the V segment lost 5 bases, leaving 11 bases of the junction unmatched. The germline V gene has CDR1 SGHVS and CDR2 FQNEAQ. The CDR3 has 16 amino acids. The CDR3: CASSRTTGGGGYEQYF. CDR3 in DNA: TGTGCCAGCAGCAGAACGACAGGGGGCGGTGGGTACGAGCAGTACTTC.

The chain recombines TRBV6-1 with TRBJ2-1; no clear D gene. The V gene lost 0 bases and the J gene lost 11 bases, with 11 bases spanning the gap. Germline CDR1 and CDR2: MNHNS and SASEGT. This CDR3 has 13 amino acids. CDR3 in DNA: TGTGCCAGCAGTGAAGCTAGCCCTACTAAGCAGTTCTTC. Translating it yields CASSEASPTKQFF.

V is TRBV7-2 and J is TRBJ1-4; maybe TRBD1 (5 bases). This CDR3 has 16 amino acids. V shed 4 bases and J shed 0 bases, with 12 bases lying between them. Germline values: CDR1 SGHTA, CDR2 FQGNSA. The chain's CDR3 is CASSSREGSTNEKLFF. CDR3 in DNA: TGTGCCAGCAGCTCCAGGGAAGGGTCAACTAATGAAAAACTGTTTTTT.

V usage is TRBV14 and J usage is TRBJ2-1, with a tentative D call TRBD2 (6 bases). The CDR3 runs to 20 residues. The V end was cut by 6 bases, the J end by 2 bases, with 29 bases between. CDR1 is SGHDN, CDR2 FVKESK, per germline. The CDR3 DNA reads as TGTGCCAGCAGTCCATTTACCGGGCGGGGAACCCTAAGACCCTACAATGAGCAGTTCTTC. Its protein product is CASSPFTGRGTLRPYNEQFF.

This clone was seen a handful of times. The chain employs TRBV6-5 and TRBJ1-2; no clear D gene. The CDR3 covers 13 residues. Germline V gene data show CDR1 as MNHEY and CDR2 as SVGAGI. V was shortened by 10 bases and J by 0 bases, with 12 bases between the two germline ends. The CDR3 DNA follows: TGTGCCACGCAAGAGGGTCCTAACTATGGCTACACCTTC. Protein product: CATQEGPNYGYTF.

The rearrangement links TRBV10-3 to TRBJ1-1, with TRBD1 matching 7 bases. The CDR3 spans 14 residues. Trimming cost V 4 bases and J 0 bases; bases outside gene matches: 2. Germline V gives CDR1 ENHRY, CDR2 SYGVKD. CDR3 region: CAISGTGLNTEAFF. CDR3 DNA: TGTGCCATCAGTGGGACAGGACTGAACACTGAAGCTTTCTTT.

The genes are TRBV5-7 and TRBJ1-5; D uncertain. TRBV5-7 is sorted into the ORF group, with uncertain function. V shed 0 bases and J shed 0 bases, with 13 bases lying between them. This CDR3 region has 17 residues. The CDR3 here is CASSLASWHYSNQPQHF. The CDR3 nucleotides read TGTGCCAGCAGCTTGGCCAGTTGGCATTATAGCAATCAGCCCCAGCATTTT.

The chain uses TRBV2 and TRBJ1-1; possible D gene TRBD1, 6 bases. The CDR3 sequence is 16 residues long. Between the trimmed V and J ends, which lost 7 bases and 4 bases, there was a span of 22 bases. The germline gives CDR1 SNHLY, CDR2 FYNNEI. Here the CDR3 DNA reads TGTGCCAGCACGGCGTCCCCGGGACAATGGGGCACTGAAGCTTTCTTT. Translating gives CASTASPGQWGTEAFF.

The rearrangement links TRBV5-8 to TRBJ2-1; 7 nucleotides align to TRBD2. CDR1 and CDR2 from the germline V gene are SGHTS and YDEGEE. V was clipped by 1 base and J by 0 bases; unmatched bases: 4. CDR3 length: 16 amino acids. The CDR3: CASSLYGGNSYNEQFF. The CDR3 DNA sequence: TGTGCCAGCAGCTTGTACGGGGGGAACTCCTACAATGAGCAGTTCTTC.